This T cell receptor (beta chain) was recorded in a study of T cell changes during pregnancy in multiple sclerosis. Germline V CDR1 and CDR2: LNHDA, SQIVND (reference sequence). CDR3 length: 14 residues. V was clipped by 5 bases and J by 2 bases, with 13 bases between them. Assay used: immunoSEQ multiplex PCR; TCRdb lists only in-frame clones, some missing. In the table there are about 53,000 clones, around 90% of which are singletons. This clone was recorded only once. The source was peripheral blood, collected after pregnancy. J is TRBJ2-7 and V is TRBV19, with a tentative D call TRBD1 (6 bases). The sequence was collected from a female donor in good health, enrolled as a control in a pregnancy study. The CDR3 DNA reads TGTGCCAGTAGTCCACTGGACAGTACCTACGAGCAGTACTTC. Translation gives CASSPLDSTYEQYF.